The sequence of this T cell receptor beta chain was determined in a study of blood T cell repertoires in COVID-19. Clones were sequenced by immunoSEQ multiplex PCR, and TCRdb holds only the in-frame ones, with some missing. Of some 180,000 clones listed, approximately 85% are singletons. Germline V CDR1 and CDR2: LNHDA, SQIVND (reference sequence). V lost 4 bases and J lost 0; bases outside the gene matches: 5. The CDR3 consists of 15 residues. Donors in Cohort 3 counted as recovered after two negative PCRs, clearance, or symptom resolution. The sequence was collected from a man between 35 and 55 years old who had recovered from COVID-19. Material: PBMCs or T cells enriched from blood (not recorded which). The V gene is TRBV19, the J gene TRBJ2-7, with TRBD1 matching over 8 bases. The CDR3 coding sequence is TGTGCCAGTAGTAGGACAGGGCCGTCCTCCTACGAGCAGTACTTC. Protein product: CASSRTGPSSYEQYF.